Described below is a single T cell receptor beta chain sequence and its context. Germline-derived CDR1 and CDR2 are LGHNA and YSLEER. The CDR3 sequence is 20 residues long. V shed 4 bases, J shed 0 bases, and the junction held 18 bases outside the gene matches. This sample is part of a study of shared T cell receptors in the human thymus. Sequencing used immunoSEQ multiplex PCR; TCRdb keeps in-frame clones, though not all of them. The sample yields 500,000 to 550,000 clones, around 82% seen once. The same sample was also used in a study of human thymus T cells. As that report states: Donation came from healthy Finnish infants having corrective surgery for congenital heart defects. Resections were taken during corrective heart surgery, and the thymus tissue came from these. In thymic and blood repertoires alike, V and J usage looked biased. Related work found strong thymic repertoire overlap between unrelated individuals.

The source material was thymocytes. The chain recombines TRBV4-3 with TRBJ2-1; 7 bases line up with TRBD2. This sequence was found in a boy younger than two with a congenital heart defect. The CDR3 spells CASSRLSPSGPRYSYNEQFF. The DNA of the CDR3 is TGCGCCAGCAGCCGACTAAGTCCTAGCGGACCCAGATACTCCTACAATGAGCAGTTCTTC.